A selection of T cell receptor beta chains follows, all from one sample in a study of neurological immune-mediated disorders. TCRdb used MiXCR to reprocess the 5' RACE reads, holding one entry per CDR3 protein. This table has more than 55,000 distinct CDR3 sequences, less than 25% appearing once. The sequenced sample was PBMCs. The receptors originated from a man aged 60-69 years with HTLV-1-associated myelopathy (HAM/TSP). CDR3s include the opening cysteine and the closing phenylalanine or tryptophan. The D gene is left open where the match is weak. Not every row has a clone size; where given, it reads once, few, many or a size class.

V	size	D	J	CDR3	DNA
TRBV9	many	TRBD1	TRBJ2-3	CASSVVDRGGTQYF	TGTGCCAGCAGCGTAGTGGACAGGGGCGGGACGCAGTATTTT
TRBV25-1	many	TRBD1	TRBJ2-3	CASSEFRRGGTGRDTQYF	TGTGCCAGCAGTGAATTCCGTCGGGGCGGGACAGGTAGAGATACGCAGTATTTT
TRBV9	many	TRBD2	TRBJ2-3	CASSRGAGVDLGQYF	TGTGCCAGCAGCCGGGGAGCGGGAGTTGACTTAGGGCAGTATTTT
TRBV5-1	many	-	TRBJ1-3	CASSFGQSSGNTIYF	TGCGCCAGCAGCTTCGGGCAGAGCTCTGGAAACACCATATATTTT
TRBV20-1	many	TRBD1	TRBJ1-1	CSATEGGPNTEAFF	TGCAGTGCTACCGAAGGGGGCCCGAACACTGAAGCTTTCTTT
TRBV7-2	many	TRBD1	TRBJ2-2	CASSSTTGVNTGELFF	TGTGCCAGCAGCTCTACGACAGGGGTTAACACCGGGGAGCTGTTTTTT
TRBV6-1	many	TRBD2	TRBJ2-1	CASSNDRDYIYNEQFF	TGTGCCAGCAGTAATGACCGGGACTACATATACAATGAGCAGTTCTTC
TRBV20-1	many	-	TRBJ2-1	CSAASFGNEQFF	TGCAGTGCTGCTAGTTTTGGCAATGAGCAGTTCTTC
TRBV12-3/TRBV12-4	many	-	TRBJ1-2	CASSSGQKGYGYTF	TGTGCCAGCAGTTCGGGACAAAAGGGCTATGGCTACACCTTC
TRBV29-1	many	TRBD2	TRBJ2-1	CSATGTSGVMYNEQFF	TGCAGCGCTACCGGGACTAGCGGGGTGATGTACAATGAGCAGTTCTTC
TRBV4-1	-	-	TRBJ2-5	CASSQGDADGETQYF	TGCGCCAGCAGCCAAGGGGACGCCGATGGAGAGACCCAGTACTTC
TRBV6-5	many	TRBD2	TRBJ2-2	CASRQAGLAGAGELFF	TGTGCCAGCAGACAGGCCGGACTAGCGGGAGCCGGGGAGCTGTTTTTT
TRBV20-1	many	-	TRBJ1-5	CSASRGNGNQPQHF	TGCAGTGCCTCCAGGGGAAACGGCAATCAGCCCCAGCATTTT
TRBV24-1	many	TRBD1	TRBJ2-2	CATSDPGTGGMAGELFF	TGTGCCACCAGTGACCCCGGGACAGGGGGCATGGCCGGGGAGCTGTTTTTT
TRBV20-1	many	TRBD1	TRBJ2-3	CSARDGTGADTQYF	TGCAGTGCTAGAGACGGGACAGGTGCAGATACGCAGTATTTT